Sequencing of this TCR beta chain was carried out in a study of STAT5B mutations in CD4+ large granular lymphocyte leukemia. Study-wide findings and caveats: Top patient clones used TRBV06 genes more often: 8/27 versus 2/35 in controls.

In its sample, this clone was seen once. As yet, its antigen is unknown. Libraries were prepared by immunoSEQ multiplex PCR; TCRdb keeps only in-frame clonotypes and omits some of them. This sample carries over 45,000 clones, just over 70% of them seen once, and the ten largest clones take 1.5%. CDR3 length: 14 amino acids. In germline, CDR1 is SGDLS, CDR2 YYNGEE. Trimming took 4 bases from V and 4 from J, leaving 14 bases between them. The rearrangement links TRBV9 to TRBJ1-1; D uncertain. The material sequenced was CD4+ T cells from blood buffy coats. The clonotype originates from a human donor in good health. In DNA, the CDR3 is TGTGCCAGCAGCCCGTTCTCGACGGGCACTGAAGCTTTCTTT. Translating it yields CASSPFSTGTEAFF.